What follows describes a single TCR beta chain. This specimen comes from a study of blood T cells in healthy people across ages. Through a sample-barcoded 5' primer and a J-beta primer mix, a second PCR was run for 7 to 11 cycles. TCRdb passed the 5' RACE reads through MiXCR, listing each CDR3 protein once. The table records more than 700,000 distinct CDR3 sequences, 40% to 65% of them present only once. The CDR3 runs 15 residues. V was clipped by 0 bases and J by 4 bases, with 15 bases between them. Germline values: CDR1 DFQATT, CDR2 SNEGSKA (reference sequence). The clonotype originates from an elderly man in good health. The V and J genes are TRBV20-1 and TRBJ1-2; tentative D call: TRBD1 (5 bases). The sequencing input was blood. CDR3 sequence reads: CSAREPAGSSYGYTF. The CDR3 nucleotides read TGCAGTGCTAGAGAGCCGGCAGGGAGTAGCTATGGCTACACCTTC.